These 15 T cell receptor beta chains originate from one sample sequenced in a study of neurological immune-mediated disorders. TCRdb processed the 5' RACE reads anew with MiXCR; each CDR3 protein has one entry. The table includes just over 50,000 distinct CDR3 sequences, around 3.1% detected once. Material for sequencing was PBMCs. The receptors shown here come from a man aged 40-50 years with multiple sclerosis.

Many counts were recorded for this clonotype. This chain joins TRBV12-3 or TRBV12-4 and TRBJ2-2; TRBD1 matches at 7 bases. The CDR3 is made up of 15 amino acids. V gave up 2 bases and J gave up 4 bases; unmatched junction bases: 4. CDR3 DNA: TGTGCCAGCAGTTTATTACAGGGGTTCACCGGGGAGCTGTTTTTT. It translates to CASSLLQGFTGELFF.

In the case of this clonotype: At one end, the junction sequence differs from germline, possibly due to a read error. As DNA, the CDR3 is TGTGCCAGCAGCTTGAAGGCCCCCTCCAAGGGAAATATTTGGAATCAGCCCCAGAATTTT. It translates to CASSLKAPSKGNIWNQPQNF. J is TRBJ1-5 and V is TRBV5-5; D is unresolved. CDR3 length: 20 amino acids. Per germline, CDR1 SGHKS and CDR2 YYEKEE (reference sequence).

This clonotype was seen at least ten times. The J gene is TRBJ1-1, the V gene TRBV12-3 or TRBV12-4, with D possibly TRBD1 on 5 matching bases. The CDR3 covers 13 residues. The V gene lost 5 bases and the J gene lost 1 base, with 8 bases spanning the gap. The DNA of the CDR3 is TGTGCCAGCAGTCTGCAGGGGAACACTGAAGCTTTCTTT. This gives the protein CASSLQGNTEAFF.

This clonotype occurred many times. J is TRBJ1-1 and V is TRBV10-3, with TRBD1 as a possible D gene (5 bases). The germline V gene has CDR1 ENHRY and CDR2 SYGVKD. This CDR3 has 17 amino acids. Between the trimmed V and J ends, which lost 3 bases and 3 bases, there was a span of 20 bases. In DNA form, the CDR3 reads TGTGCCATCAGTGACTTTCTGGGGGGAGCGGCGGACACTGAAGCTTTCTTT. Encoded protein: CAISDFLGGAADTEAFF.

The genes are TRBV5-1 and TRBJ1-6; maybe TRBD1 (6 bases). CDR3 length: 15 residues. Germline values: CDR1 SGHRS, CDR2 YFSETQ. V lost 6 bases to trimming and J lost 8 bases, with 18 bases between them. The CDR3 nucleotides read TGCGCCAGCAACTCCGGCAATCCAGGGGATTCACCCCTCCACTTT. Translated: CASNSGNPGDSPLHF.

The sample holds many counts of this clonotype. J is TRBJ2-3 and V is TRBV30, with unresolved D. V lost 4 bases to trimming and J lost 0 bases, with 8 bases between them. CDR3 length: 13 residues. The germline gives CDR1 GTSNPN, CDR2 SVGIG (reference sequence). The CDR3 DNA reads as TGTGCCTGGACTCGACCGAGCACAGATACGCAGTATTTT. It codes for CAWTRPSTDTQYF.

Concerning this clonotype itself: This may arise from a read error, as a much more abundant clone is one base away. The chain links TRBV20-1 to TRBJ2-7; D possibly corresponds to TRBD1 (5 bases). The CDR3 length is 11 residues. Germline V gene data show CDR1 as DFQATT and CDR2 as SNEGSKA (reference sequence). The CDR3 sequence is CSVRQGYEQHF. The CDR3 nucleotides are TGCAGTGTACGGCAGGGCTACGAGCAGCACTTC.

On this clonotype: A much larger clonotype is one base distant, so this may be a read error. The chain links TRBV28 to TRBJ2-5; no definite D call. Germline V gene sequence: CDR1 MDHEN, CDR2 SYDVKM. V lost 9 bases and J lost 2, with 4 bases in between. CDR3 length: 10 residues. CDR3 protein: CARKQETQYF. DNA for the CDR3: TGTGCCAGAAAGCAAGAGACCCAGTACTTC.

This clonotype was picked up many times. The CDR3 loop reads CASNESEETQYF. Written as DNA, the CDR3 is TGCGCCAGCAACGAAAGCGAGGAGACCCAGTACTTC. The chain carries TRBV5-1 and TRBJ2-5; D is unclear. CDR1 and CDR2 from the germline V gene are SGHRS and YFSETQ. Trimming took 6 bases from V and 5 from J, leaving 11 bases between them. The CDR3 totals 12 residues.

The sample holds many counts of this clonotype. V is TRBV20-1 and J is TRBJ2-1; 8 nucleotides align to TRBD2. CDR3 size: 16 residues. Looked up from germline, CDR1 is DFQATT and CDR2 is SNEGSKA (reference sequence). The ends lost 0 bases at V and 2 bases at J; junction bases unmatched: 6. CDR3: CSARDFGGGPYNEQFF. Here the CDR3 DNA reads TGCAGTGCTAGAGATTTCGGGGGGGGACCCTACAATGAGCAGTTCTTC.

This clonotype was counted between two and nine times. The rearrangement joins TRBV5-1 to TRBJ2-5; tentatively, D is TRBD2 (6 bases). Trimming took 4 bases from V and 7 from J, leaving 11 bases between them. The CDR3 has 12 amino acids. CDR1 SGHRS and CDR2 YFSETQ come from the germline V gene. This CDR3 is CASSQKGGTQYF. DNA for the CDR3: TGCGCCAGCAGCCAAAAGGGAGGGACCCAGTACTTC.

This clonotype was seen a few times. A read error is likely, as this CDR3 ends without the conserved phenylalanine or tryptophan. V gene TRBV7-2 combines with J gene TRBJ2-1; D uncertain. The CDR3 is 16 amino acids. The V end lost 2 bases, the J end lost 1 base, and 12 bases lay between the germline ends. Germline CDR1 reads SGHTA; CDR2 reads FQGNSA. The CDR3 DNA is TGTGCCAGCAGCTTATATCAGGACGCTTCCTACAATGAGCAGTTCAAC. Amino acids: CASSLYQDASYNEQFN.

This clonotype appeared many times. The rearrangement joins TRBV20-1 to TRBJ2-2; TRBD2 matches 8 bases. V lost 0 bases and J lost 1; bases outside the gene matches: 1. The CDR3 is 15 amino acids. Germline V lookup: CDR1 DFQATT, CDR2 SNEGSKA (reference sequence). The CDR3 DNA reads as TGCAGTGCTAGAGAACTAGCGGTGAACACCGGGGAGCTGTTTTTT. Amino acid sequence: CSARELAVNTGELFF.

The sample holds many counts of this clonotype. The chain employs TRBV5-1 and TRBJ2-5, with D perhaps matching TRBD1 or TRBD2 (6 bases each). This CDR3 is 14 amino acids long. Germline assignment: CDR1 SGHRS and CDR2 YFSETQ. V dropped 0 bases and J dropped 4 bases, with 10 bases sitting between them. The CDR3 region is CASSLGRGGETQYF. CDR3 DNA sequence: TGCGCCAGCAGCTTGGGCAGGGGAGGAGAGACCCAGTACTTC. The full variable domain, rest sourced from reference TRBV5-1 and TRBJ2-5, is KAGVTQTPRYLIKTRGQQVTLSCSPISGHRSVSWYQQTPGQGLQFLFEYFSETQRNKGNFPGRFSGRQFSNSRSEMNVSTLELGDSALYLCASSLGRGGETQYFGPGTRLLVL.

In regard to this clonotype: One junction end does not reproduce the germline sequence, and a read error may be involved. The rearrangement links TRBV28 to TRBJ1-5, with D uncertain. The CDR3 sequence is 12 residues long. Germline assignment: CDR1 MDHEN and CDR2 SYDVKM. The chain's CDR3 is CASRGSNQPQNF. In DNA form, the CDR3 reads TGTGCCAGCAGGGGAAGCAATCAGCCCCAGAATTTT.